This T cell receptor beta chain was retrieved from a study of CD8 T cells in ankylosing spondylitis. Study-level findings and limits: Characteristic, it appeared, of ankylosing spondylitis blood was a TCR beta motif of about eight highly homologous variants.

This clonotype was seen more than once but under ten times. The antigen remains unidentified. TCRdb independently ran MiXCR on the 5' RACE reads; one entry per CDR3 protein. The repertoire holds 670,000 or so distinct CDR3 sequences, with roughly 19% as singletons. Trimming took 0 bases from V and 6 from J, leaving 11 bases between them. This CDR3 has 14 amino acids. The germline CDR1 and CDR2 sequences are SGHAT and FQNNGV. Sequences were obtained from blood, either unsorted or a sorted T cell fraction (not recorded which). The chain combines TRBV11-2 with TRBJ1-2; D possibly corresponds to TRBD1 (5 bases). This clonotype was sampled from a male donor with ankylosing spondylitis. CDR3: CASSLELSGDGYTF. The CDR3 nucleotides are TGTGCCAGCAGCTTAGAGTTATCGGGGGATGGCTACACCTTC.